The text below deals with one T cell receptor beta chain. It has no known antigen specificity. One base away there is no much larger clone; base qualities are not given. These data come from a study of cytomegalovirus exposure and HLA in healthy donors (dated by TCRdb to between 2016 and 2019). With regard to the full study: An earlier analysis of several hundred of the donors reported 250 to 300 Gb of sequence data and 120 million or so unique TCR beta sequences from 150 million to 200 million T cells. Typing coverage differed by locus: A, B, C, DRB1 and DQB1 were typed in about 620-640 donors, DQA1 in 522, DPA1 in roughly 590, and DPB1 in 400 to 480. Donor age, sex, ethnicity and CMV serostatus were collected together with the repertoire data. Of the roughly 400 genotyped donors, approximately 83% fell in the genetic ancestry cluster associated with self-reported Caucasian donors. A later analysis re-analyzed previously published TCR beta repertoires from roughly 600 donors and added high-resolution HLA genotyping to study TCR occurrence patterns. An earlier analysis of 587 of the donors used high-throughput TCR beta sequencing to judge whether each TCR beta V gene segment behaved as functional or pseudogenic. Along with the roughly 670-subject first cohort, a separate validation cohort of approximately 110 different subjects was used. Four or five DR-DQ haplotypes were handled as single units for association and clustering, since linkage in the cohort was strong. Rather than drawing on any new phenotypic data, the later analysis identified candidate immune exposures from TCR beta sequences and the way those sequences occurred across donors. The study combined high-throughput TCR immunosequencing, statistical association of individual TCRs with disease status, and machine learning to predict cytomegalovirus infection status. Roughly 300 gigabases of sequencing data and 70 million to 95 million unique TCR sequences made up an early release that covered nearly 650 HLA-typed donors. All discovery cohort repertoires had been generated on a single sequencing platform. Using immunosequencing, the study profiled T cell repertoires from 666 subjects and related those repertoires to cytomegalovirus serostatus. Genome-wide SNP genotypes for about 65% of the roughly 670 donors were used in a later genetic analysis, which treated that subset as a discovery cohort. On average, roughly 250,000 unique TCR beta nucleotide sequences were sequenced per donor among some 430 genotyped donors of the cohort, with roughly a sixth of those sequences being non-productive. The study was designed to test whether signatures of past pathogen exposure could be identified by cataloging public T cell receptors. HLA typing included class I and class II loci at four-digit resolution. The study at large found these results: CMV serostatus was the only immune exposure information available for the cohort. The 87-base-pair reads could not distinguish some IMGT-functional V segments, including TRBV6-2 and TRBV6-3, so those segments were excluded. A later analysis found that TCR association rates varied across HLA loci, with DRB1 alleles showing the most associated TCRs and HLA-C alleles the fewest. A cluster of highly shared sequence variants was judged likely to represent a technical artifact of the sequencing pipeline. A total of around 150 TCR beta chains were listed by the study as associated with cytomegalovirus. Presence/absence analyses assumed roughly uniform sequencing depth across donors, an assumption that may not hold. In vitro tests confirmed that three of the cytomegalovirus-associated TCR beta chains recognize cytomegalovirus antigens. Linkage disequilibrium might explain the correlated functional status among segregating V segments, but an unknown experimental factor could not be excluded. Cytomegalovirus status was reported to be diagnosed by the classifier with high specificity and sensitivity in both the original and validation cohorts. Specific HLA alleles were associated with about 17,000 TCR beta sequences at a false discovery rate of 0.05 in a later analysis. A later genetic analysis reported fewer N-insertions in productive TCRs among donors in an Asian-associated ancestry cluster than the roughly 640-donor mean. Because counts were too low, approximately 15 rarely observed V segments, including chromosome 9 orphons, were excluded from the earlier analysis of fewer than 650 of the donors. In a later genetic analysis, a missense DCLRE1C variant was associated with V-gene and J-gene trimming of TCR beta chains, and the association was replicated in an independent cohort. Assigning TCR associations to individual alleles was difficult when HLA alleles, especially DR and DQ, strongly co-occurred. Several of the top co-occurrence clusters appeared to be linked to parvovirus B19, influenza, CMV and Epstein-Barr virus, according to a later analysis. HLA typing was unavailable for some donors at each locus, so association tests used only the typed subset. In this cohort, only TCR beta chains were sequenced, and detectable features were limited by the absence of alpha or paired-chain data. A further reported finding was that TCR beta sequences accurately predicted the HLA-A and HLA-B alleles for most subjects in the first cohort. A later analysis found that HLA-associated TCR beta chains were more clonally expanded and had lower generation probabilities than equally common non-associated chains. Most CMV-associated TCR beta chains appeared to be HLA-restricted in a later analysis, and the HLA associations seemed to be driven largely by CMV exposure. While some public TCRs were present in many individuals, most TCR sequences turned up only very rarely across donors. Broadly in line with IMGT annotations, most TCR beta V segments showed up in productive rearrangements about 87% or about 30% of the time in an earlier analysis of about 500 of the donors. The authors suggested that the approach could potentially be generalized to other disease states and immunological phenotypes.

The CDR3 spans 15 residues, from the cysteine through the phenylalanine. This entry keeps only the CDR3 DNA: 45 bases, framed from base 1. CDR1 and CDR2 (SGHTA, FQGNSA) derive from the germline V gene. The cohort consisted of 650 to 850 healthy bone marrow donors. All cohort members were sampled while nominally healthy, although unrecorded immune exposures were likely present. The donor was CMV seronegative and belonged to the group of 320 or so seronegative cohort members. Every donor gave a peripheral blood sample, and the peripheral blood mononuclear cells from that sample were used for TCR beta sequencing. Genomic DNA extraction from the blood cell samples was performed with the Qiagen DNeasy Blood Extraction Kit. Libraries came from the immunoSEQ multiplex PCR assay. A mixture of 60 forward primers for TCR Vbeta segments and 13 reverse primers for TCR Jbeta segments was used in the multiplex PCR. The CDR3 region of rearranged TCR beta genes was amplified from genomic DNA by a multiplex PCR assay. On the Illumina HiSeq System, the amplified TCR beta libraries were sequenced as 87-base-pair reads. Under the source paper's analysis protocol: A later analysis tallied 80 million to 95 million unique TCR beta chains across the 666 repertoires, and about 10 million of those chains were shared by two or more donors. Raw reads were error-corrected and collapsed into unique sequences with a nearest-neighbor algorithm that merged closely related sequences to remove PCR and sequencing errors. Alignment of CDR3 sequences to IMGT reference sequences was used to assign V, D and J gene segments. For a sequence to be retained, a match of at least six nucleotides to both a V gene segment and a J gene segment was required. Rearrangements were called productive when the CDR3 lacked stop codons and stayed in frame with V and J; all others were non-productive. Following IMGT convention, CDR3 was defined as the stretch from the second conserved V-encoded cysteine to the conserved J-encoded phenylalanine. The earlier analysis of fewer than 750 of the donors excluded sequences that lacked an unambiguous match to a single V gene segment. In an earlier analysis of around 590 of the donors, a V segment was called functional when productive rearrangements were above 56.7%, and segregating when the standard deviation between donors exceeded 5%. A statistical classification framework was built for diagnosing cytomegalovirus status from the catalog of TCR beta chain sequences. In a later analysis, TCR nucleotide sequences were compared against IMGT/GENE-DB human TR gene sequences so that V and J genes could be assigned. In a later analysis, CDR3 sequences and most-parsimonious VDJ recombination scenarios were assigned using the TCRdist pipeline. A later analysis defined each TCR beta chain by its CDR3 amino acid sequence plus V-gene family, and excluded reads lacking a unique V-gene family. A later analysis removed several hundred highly shared, low-generation-probability nucleotide sequences to deal with suspected cross-contamination and a sequencing artifact. In a later analysis, a clonal expansion index for each public chain was calculated from normalized within-repertoire ranks of inferred template counts. Generation probabilities in a later analysis came from a VDJ recombination model fitted to out-of-frame rearrangements, and those results were checked against IGoR. In a later analysis, TCR-TCR, TCR-HLA and TCR-CMV co-occurrence was scored with hypergeometric tests, and a repertoire-size bias correction was applied to TCR pairs. A later analysis estimated false discovery rates by permuting HLA or CMV assignments 20 times. In a later analysis, co-occurring TCRs were grouped using DBSCAN, with TCRdist sequence similarity added in when clustering inside HLA-allele-positive subsets. Repertoires with fewer than 30,000 or more than 120,000 public chains, plus five repertoires with anomalous nucleotide sharing, were excluded from co-occurrence clustering. TCRdb limited this immuneACCESS table to in-frame rearrangements with V and J called. A share of clones is missing; checked studies link under half to unresolved V genes, and the rest is unexplained. The DNA gave D and trimming, while V, J and clone size come from that table. The sample profile shows approximately 120,000 clones; about 80% of them were found once. The ten most abundant clones make up approximately 3.8% of the sample.

The sequenced sample was PBMCs. The receptor comes from a middle-aged man in good health and CMV-seronegative. Recombination joined TRBV7-2 with TRBJ2-5; a tentative D match to TRBD1 spans 6 bases. With the DNA end fitting TRBJ2-7 better, the J assignment may be wrong. This receptor has the CDR3 CASRPDGTPTYEQYF. The DNA reads as follows: TGTGCCAGCAGACCTGACGGGACACCCACCTACGAGCAGTACTTC.